Listed below are T cell receptor beta chains from one sample, sequenced in a study of identical twins. TCRdb reprocessed the 5' RACE reads with MiXCR, giving one entry per CDR3 protein. The sample shows around 570,000 distinct CDR3 sequences, 9.6% of them seen only once. These data were also reused for a study on yellow fever vaccine responses in identical twins.

Sample: PBMCs. The receptors shown here come from a woman in her late teens or twenties in good health. Each CDR3 is given with its conserved first and last residue. Each record gives: J gene, V gene, CDR3 protein.

J: TRBJ2-7; V: TRBV27; CDR3: CASSLLGLTYEQYF
J: TRBJ2-5; V: TRBV7-3; CDR3: CASSLNWEWGETQYF
J: TRBJ2-2; V: TRBV5-1; CDR3: CASSPRKSAHTNTGELFF
J: TRBJ2-2; V: TRBV29-1; CDR3: CSVDGWGAGELFF
J: TRBJ2-7; V: TRBV27; CDR3: CASSSYSYEQYF
J: TRBJ2-1; V: TRBV3-1; CDR3: CASSQDLQSLYNEQFF
J: TRBJ2-7; V: TRBV9; CDR3: CASSEQTGSYEQYF
J: TRBJ2-7; V: TRBV18; CDR3: CASSRDSISDEQYF
J: TRBJ2-7; V: TRBV7-8; CDR3: CASSLGVGGPAYEQYF
J: TRBJ2-5; V: TRBV5-1; CDR3: CASSLEAVLQMGVETQYF
J: TRBJ2-1; V: TRBV6-2/TRBV6-3; CDR3: CASSLRWEQFF
J: TRBJ1-1; V: TRBV7-9; CDR3: CASSQIEQVNTEAFF
J: TRBJ2-2; V: TRBV5-1; CDR3: CAGKDSDTGELFF
J: TRBJ2-7; V: TRBV7-8; CDR3: CASSPPWRERSYEQYF
J: TRBJ2-5; V: TRBV6-5; CDR3: CASSYSVTGAQETQYF
J: TRBJ1-1; V: TRBV7-8; CDR3: CASSHGQVNTEAFF
J: TRBJ2-3; V: TRBV4-2; CDR3: CASSQPGLAGGPVTDTQYF